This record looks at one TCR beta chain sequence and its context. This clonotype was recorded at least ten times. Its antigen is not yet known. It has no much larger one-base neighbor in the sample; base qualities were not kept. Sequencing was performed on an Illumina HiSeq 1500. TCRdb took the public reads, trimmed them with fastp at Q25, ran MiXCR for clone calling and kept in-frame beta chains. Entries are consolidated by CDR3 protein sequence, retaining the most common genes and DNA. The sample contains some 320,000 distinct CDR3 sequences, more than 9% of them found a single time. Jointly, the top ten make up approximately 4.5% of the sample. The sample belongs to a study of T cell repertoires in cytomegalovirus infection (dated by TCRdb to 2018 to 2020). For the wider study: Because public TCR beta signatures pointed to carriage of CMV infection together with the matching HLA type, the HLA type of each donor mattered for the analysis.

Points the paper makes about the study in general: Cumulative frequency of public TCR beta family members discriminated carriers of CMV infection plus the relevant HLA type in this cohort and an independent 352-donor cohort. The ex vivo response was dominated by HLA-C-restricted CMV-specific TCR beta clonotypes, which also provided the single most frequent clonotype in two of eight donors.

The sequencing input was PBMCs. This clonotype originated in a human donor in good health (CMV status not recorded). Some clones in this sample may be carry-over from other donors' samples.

The CDR3 region reads CASGLVQETQYF. The base sequence is TGTGCTAGTGGTTTGGTGCAAGAGACCCAGTACTTC. Recombination joined TRBV12-5 with TRBJ2-5; the D gene is not confidently resolved. The junction shows trimming of 0 bases on V and 2 bases on J, plus 1 base between the germline ends. The CDR3 goes from the cysteine to the phenylalanine over 12 residues. Of the read, only the CDR3 DNA is kept; its 36 bases are in frame from base 1. Sequences LGHNT (CDR1) and FRNRAP (CDR2) are obtained from the germline V gene.